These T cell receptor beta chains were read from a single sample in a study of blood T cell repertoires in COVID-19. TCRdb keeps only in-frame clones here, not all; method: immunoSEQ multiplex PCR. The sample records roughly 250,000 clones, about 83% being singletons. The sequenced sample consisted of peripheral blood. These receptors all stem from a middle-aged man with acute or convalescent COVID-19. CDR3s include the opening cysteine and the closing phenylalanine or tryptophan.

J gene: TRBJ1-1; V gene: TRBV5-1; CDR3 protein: CASSLTVNTEAFF
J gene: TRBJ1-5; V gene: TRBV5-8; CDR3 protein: CASSLEGTGMYQPQHF
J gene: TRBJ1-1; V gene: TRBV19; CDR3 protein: CASSIGDSGTLKPFF
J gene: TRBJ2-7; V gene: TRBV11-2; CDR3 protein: CASSLEYGYERYF
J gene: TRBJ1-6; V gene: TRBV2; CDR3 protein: CASRAPGSPLHF
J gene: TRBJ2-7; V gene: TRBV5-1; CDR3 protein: CASSLEYVAGSYEQYF
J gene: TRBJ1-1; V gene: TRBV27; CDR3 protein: CASRYSRGYMNTEAFF
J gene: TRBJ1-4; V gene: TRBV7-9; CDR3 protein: CASSPRGEGHYEKLFF
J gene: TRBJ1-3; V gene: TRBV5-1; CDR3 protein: CASSDPGTGNTIYF
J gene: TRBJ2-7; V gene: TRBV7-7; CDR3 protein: CASSLAISGQGSYEQYF
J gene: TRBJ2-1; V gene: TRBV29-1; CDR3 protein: CSVLGQGALNEQFF
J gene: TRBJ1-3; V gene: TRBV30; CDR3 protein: CAWKTGGSGLNTIYF
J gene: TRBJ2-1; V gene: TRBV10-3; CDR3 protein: CAISESTGEGPYNEQFF
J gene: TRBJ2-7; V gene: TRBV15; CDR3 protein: CATSRPRGSYEQYF
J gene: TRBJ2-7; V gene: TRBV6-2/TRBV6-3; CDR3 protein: CASSYSGGGSSYEQYF
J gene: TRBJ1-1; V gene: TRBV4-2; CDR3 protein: CASSQDHRVMNTEAFF
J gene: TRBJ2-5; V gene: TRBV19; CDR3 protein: CASSIGTGDQETQYF
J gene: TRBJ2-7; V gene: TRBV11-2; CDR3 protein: CASFRSGGSYEQYF
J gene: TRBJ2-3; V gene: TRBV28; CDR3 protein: CASSWGSGTVYSNTDTQYF
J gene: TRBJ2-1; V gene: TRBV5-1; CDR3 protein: CASSRGLAGDGSEQFF
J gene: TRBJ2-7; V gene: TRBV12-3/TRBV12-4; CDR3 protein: CASRGTGGAEQYF
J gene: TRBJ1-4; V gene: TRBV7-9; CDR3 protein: CASSSRGQGETEKLFF
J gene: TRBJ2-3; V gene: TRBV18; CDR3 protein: CASSPPRGYTDTQYF
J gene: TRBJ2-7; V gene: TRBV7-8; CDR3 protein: CALARLAASDEQYF
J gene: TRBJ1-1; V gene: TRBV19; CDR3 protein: CASSTLDRGNTEAFF
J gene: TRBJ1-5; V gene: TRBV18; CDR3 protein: CASSRAPGQSGYQPQHF
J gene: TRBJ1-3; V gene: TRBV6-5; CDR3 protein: CASSYGTGTNTIYF
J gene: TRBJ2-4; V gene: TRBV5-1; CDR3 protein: CASSFGSPGQGNIQYF
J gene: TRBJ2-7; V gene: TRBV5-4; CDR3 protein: CASSPGQGVSYEQYF
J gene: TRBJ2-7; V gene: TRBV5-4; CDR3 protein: CASSFSGTFSYEQYF
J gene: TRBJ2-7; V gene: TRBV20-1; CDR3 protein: CSGQGMGEQYF
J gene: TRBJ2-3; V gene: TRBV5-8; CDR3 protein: CASSWGQGEDTQYF
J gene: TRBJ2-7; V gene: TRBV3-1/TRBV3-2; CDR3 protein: CASSRTGQGAFVYEQYF
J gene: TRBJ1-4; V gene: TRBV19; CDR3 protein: CASSPRGQGGEKLFF
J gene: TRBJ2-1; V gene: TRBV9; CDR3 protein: CASSVGSLDPEQFF
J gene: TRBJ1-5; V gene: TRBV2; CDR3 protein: CASSEAAGRNQPQHF
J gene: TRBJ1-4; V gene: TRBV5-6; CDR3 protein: CASSLGGTNEKLFF
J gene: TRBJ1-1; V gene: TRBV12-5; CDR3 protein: CASGYQGDEAFF
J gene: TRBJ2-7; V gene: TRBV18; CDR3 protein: CASSPRSGDTYEQYF
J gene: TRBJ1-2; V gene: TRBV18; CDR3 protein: CASSPNQGNYGYTF
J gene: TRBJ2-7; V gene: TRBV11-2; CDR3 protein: CASSLGRARSYEQYF
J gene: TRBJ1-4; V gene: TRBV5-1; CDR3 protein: CASSPGQSNEKLFF
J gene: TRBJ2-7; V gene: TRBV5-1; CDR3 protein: CASSTAGLLGYEQYF
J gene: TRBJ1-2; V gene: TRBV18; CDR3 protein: CASSRTEENYGYTF
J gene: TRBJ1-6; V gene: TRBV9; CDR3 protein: CASSTFSGQNNSPLHF
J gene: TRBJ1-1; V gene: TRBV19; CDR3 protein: CASSAQGSRNTEAFF
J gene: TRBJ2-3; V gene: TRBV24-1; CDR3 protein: CATSEPWTGSLDTQYF
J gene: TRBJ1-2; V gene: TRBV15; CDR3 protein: CATYDRGHEGYTF
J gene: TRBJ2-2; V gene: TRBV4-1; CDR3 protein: CASSHPGQRNTGELFF
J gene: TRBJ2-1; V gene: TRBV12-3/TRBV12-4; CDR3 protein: CARLSHEDNEQFF
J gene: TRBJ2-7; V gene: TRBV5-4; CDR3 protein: CASSLGGAGGSIYEQYF